This T cell receptor beta chain was sequenced in a study of CD4+ T cells in melanoma. Study results and caveats: Neoantigen-specific CD4+ T cells in melanoma reportedly had diverse differentiation states. A reported correlation linked neoantigen-specific CD4+ T cells to CD8+, macrophage and B cell function.

Note on this clone: The antigen remains unidentified.

The CDR3 loop spans 14 amino acids. V lost 6 bases and J lost 3, with 15 bases in between. Germline loops: CDR1 MNHEY, CDR2 SVGAGI. Assay used: immunoSEQ multiplex PCR; TCRdb lists only in-frame clones, some missing. Counted here are 45,000 or so clones, roughly nine tenths occurring once; the ten biggest clones make up 12%. The V gene is TRBV6-5, the J gene TRBJ2-7; D could derive from TRBD1 or TRBD2 (5 bases each). The source is a human donor with melanoma. The sample consisted of peripheral blood. CDR3 protein: CASSPGTANYEQYF. The CDR3 nucleotides read TGTGCCAGCAGCCCCGGGACGGCGAACTACGAGCAGTACTTC.